This entry describes one T cell receptor beta chain. Its antigen is not identified. These data are taken from a study of response to subunit inactivated influenza vaccine. Study results and limitations: The study's authors posited that every seasonal influenza vaccination enlists few new T cells.

From the RT-PCR reads, TCRdb called clonotypes with MiXCR, one entry per CDR3 protein. The sample shows roughly 760,000 distinct CDR3 sequences, about 20% of them seen only once. The CDR3 runs to 14 residues. The germline gives CDR1 LGHDT, CDR2 YNNKEL (reference sequence). Germline trimming cut 4 bases from V and 7 bases from J; bases unmatched to any gene: 8. Source: PBMCs from blood, taken 5 to 6 days after vaccination. The sequence was collected from a man between 45 and 60 years old who received an inactivated influenza vaccine. This chain uses TRBV3-1 with TRBJ2-7; 9 nucleotides match TRBD1. The CDR3 nucleotides read TGTGCCAGCAGCCCCTACAGGGGGCTGGGGGAGCAGTACTTC. It codes for CASSPYRGLGEQYF.